This T cell receptor beta chain was identified in a study of shared clonotypes between healthy human individuals. Overall study findings and caveats: Naive subsets typically showed greater estimated richness than memory subsets.

With regard to this clone: Its target is unknown.

The V end lost 0 bases, the J end lost 0 bases, and 23 bases lay between the germline ends. CDR3 size: 20 residues. Germline V gene data show CDR1 as MRHNA and CDR2 as SNTAGT. Replicate sorted-subset PCRs were loaded with around 0.2 ug DNA, approximately 31,000 T cell genomes. Measured with immunoSEQ multiplex PCR; TCRdb has only the in-frame clones, and not every one. The table lists about 1.5 million clones, 95% to 99% of them singletons, with 0.4% to 0.55% in the top ten. This rearrangement joins TRBV6-4 to TRBJ1-1; weak D call: TRBD1 (6 bases). This receptor was obtained from a man aged 25-45 years in good health. The sample taken for sequencing was naive CD4+ T cells sorted from blood. The subset: CD45RA+ positively selected. CDR3 residues: CASSDSGRQGHGIMNTEAFF. For the CDR3, the DNA is TGTGCCAGCAGTGACTCCGGTAGGCAGGGGCACGGGATCATGAACACTGAAGCTTTCTTT.